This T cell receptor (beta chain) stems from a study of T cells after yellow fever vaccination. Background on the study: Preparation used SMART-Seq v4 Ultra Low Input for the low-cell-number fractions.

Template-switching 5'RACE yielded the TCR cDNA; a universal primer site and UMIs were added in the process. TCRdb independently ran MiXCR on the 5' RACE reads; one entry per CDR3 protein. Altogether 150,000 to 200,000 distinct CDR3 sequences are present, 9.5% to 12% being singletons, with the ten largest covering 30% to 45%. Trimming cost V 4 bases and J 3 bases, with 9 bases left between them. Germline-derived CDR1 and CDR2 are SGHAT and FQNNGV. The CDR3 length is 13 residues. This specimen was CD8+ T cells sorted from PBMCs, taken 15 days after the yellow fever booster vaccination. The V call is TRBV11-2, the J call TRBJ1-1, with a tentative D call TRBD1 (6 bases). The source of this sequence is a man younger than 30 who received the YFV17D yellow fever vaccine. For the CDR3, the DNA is TGTGCCAGCAGCTCCACAGGGTACACTGAAGCTTTCTTT. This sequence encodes CASSSTGYTEAFF.